This TCR beta chain emerged from a study of prognosis after radiotherapy for stage I lung cancer. The length of the CDR3 is 14 residues. The germline V and J ends were trimmed by 3 bases and 7 bases, with 13 bases remaining between them. CDR1 and CDR2 (germline): LNHDA, SQIVND (reference sequence). TCR beta CDR3 was amplified from genomic DNA by two-round multiplex PCR. The use of primers specific to each TRBV and TRBJ gene characterized first-round PCR. TCRdb processed the multiplex PCR reads anew with MiXCR; each CDR3 protein has one entry. The sample contains around 19,000 distinct CDR3 sequences, approximately 50% of which appear only once. This clonotype was observed at least ten times.

The chain links TRBV19 to TRBJ1-5; perhaps TRBD1 as D (5 bases). This sequence originates from a donor at least 50 years old with non-small cell lung cancer. The sample consisted of PBMCs, taken before or after stereotactic body radiation therapy (not recorded which). This CDR3 is CASSMAGAFQPQHF. CDR3 in DNA: TGTGCCAGTAGTATGGCCGGGGCGTTCCAGCCCCAGCATTTT.